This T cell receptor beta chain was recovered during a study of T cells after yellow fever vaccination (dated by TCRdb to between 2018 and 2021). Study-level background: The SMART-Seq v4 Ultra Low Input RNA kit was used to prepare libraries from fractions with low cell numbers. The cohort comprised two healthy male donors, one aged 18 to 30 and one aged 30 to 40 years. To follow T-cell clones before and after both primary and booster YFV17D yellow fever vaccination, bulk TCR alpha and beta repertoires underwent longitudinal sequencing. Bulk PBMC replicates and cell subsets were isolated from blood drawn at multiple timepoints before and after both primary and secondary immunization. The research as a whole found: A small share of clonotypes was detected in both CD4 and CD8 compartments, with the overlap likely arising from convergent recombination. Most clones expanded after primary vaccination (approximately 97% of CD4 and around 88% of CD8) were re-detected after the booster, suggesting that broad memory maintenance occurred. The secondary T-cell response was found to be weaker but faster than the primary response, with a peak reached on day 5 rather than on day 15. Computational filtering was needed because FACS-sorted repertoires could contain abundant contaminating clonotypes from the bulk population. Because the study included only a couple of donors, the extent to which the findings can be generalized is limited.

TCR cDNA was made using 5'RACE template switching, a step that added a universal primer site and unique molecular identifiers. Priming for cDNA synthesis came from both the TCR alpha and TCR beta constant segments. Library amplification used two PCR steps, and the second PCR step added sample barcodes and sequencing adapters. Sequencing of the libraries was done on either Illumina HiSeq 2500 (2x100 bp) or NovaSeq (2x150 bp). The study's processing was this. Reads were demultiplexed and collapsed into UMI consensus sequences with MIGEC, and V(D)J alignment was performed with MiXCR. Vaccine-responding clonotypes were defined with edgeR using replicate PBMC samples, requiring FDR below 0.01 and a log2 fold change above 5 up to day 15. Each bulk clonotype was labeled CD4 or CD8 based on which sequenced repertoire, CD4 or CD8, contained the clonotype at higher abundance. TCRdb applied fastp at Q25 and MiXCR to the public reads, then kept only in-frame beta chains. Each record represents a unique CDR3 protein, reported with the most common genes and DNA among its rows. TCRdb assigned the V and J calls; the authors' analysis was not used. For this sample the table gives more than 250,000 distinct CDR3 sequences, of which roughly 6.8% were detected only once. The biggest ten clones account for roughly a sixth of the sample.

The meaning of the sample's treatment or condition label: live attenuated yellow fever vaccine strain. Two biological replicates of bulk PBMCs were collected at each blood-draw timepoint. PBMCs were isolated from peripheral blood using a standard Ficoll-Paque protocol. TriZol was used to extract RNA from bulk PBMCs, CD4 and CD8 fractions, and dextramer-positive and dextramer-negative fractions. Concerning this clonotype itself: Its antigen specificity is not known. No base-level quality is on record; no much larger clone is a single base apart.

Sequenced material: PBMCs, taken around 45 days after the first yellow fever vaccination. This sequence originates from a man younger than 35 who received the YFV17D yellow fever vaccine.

The DNA sequence is as follows: TGCAGTGCTAGGGGGGGGGGCTCTTTCGGGGCAGATACGCAGTATTTT. It is translated as CSARGGGSFGADTQYF. The sequence joins TRBV20-1 to TRBJ2-3; possibly the D gene is TRBD2, per 7 matching bases. CDR1 and CDR2 are drawn from the germline V gene (reference sequence): DFQATT, SNEGSKA. Including cysteine and phenylalanine, the CDR3 has 16 amino acids. Only the CDR3 DNA is retained, 48 bases long and in frame from the first base. V sheds 3 bases and J sheds 4 bases, leaving 20 bases between their ends.